This T cell receptor (beta chain) was sequenced during a study of blood T cells in healthy people across ages. Study summary: Per every two T cells, about one barcoded beta molecule was captured by template switching.

The second PCR ran about 6 to 11 cycles with a sample-barcoded 5' primer and J-beta primers. Each cDNA molecule, via a template-switch adaptor with 12 random nucleotides, was tagged. TCRdb redid the calling of the 5' RACE reads with MiXCR, one entry per CDR3 protein. The table has roughly 1,800,000 distinct CDR3 sequences, about 50% seen once. CDR3 length: 14 amino acids. Per the germline V gene, CDR1 is WNHNN and CDR2 is SYGVQD (reference sequence). J lost 3 bases, V lost 3 bases, and 2 bases had no gene match. This clonotype was obtained from a woman aged 35 to 49 in good health. This chain uses TRBV10-1 with TRBJ1-5; 7 bases align to TRBD1. The sample taken for sequencing was blood. The DNA for the CDR3 is TGCGCCAGCAGTGAAGGGGGCTTCAATCAGCCCCAGCATTTT. Translation: CASSEGGFNQPQHF.